The 19 T cell receptor beta chains listed next were all sequenced from one sample in a study of cytomegalovirus exposure and HLA in healthy donors. Sequencing was performed with immunoSEQ multiplex PCR; in TCRdb, only in-frame clones are kept and a portion is missing. The sample includes about 120,000 clones, around 86% of them seen just once. Sequenced sample: PBMCs. The receptor set was obtained from a woman younger than 30 in good health and CMV-seronegative.

The rearrangement links TRBV5-6 to TRBJ2-1, with 10 bases identical to TRBD2. The CDR3 has 16 amino acids. Germline values: CDR1 SGHDT, CDR2 YYEEEE. Losses at the gene ends were 2 bases for V and 9 bases for J; bases not matched to a gene: 11. Here the CDR3 reads CASSLELAGWTREQFF. The DNA for the CDR3 is TGTGCCAGCAGCTTAGAACTAGCGGGGTGGACCCGTGAGCAGTTCTTC.

The chain couples TRBV10-3 to TRBJ1-1, with TRBD1 matching 10 bases. This CDR3 contains 15 residues. With 6 bases clipped from V and 1 base from J, the junction kept 5 bases outside the gene matches. From germline, CDR1 is ENHRY and CDR2 SYGVKD. The CDR3 sequence is CAISQGQGQNTEAFF. The CDR3 DNA sequence: TGTGCCATCAGCCAGGGACAGGGGCAGAACACTGAAGCTTTCTTT.

V and J are TRBV6-5 and TRBJ2-5; 7 bases are a match to TRBD1. CDR1 is MNHEY, CDR2 SVGAGI, per germline. This CDR3 region has 15 residues. Trimming at V came to 2 bases and at J to 5 bases, leaving 8 bases not matched to a gene. The CDR3 DNA reads TGTGCCAGCAGTTACGGTGTACAGGGGTATGAGACCCAGTACTTC. Protein product: CASSYGVQGYETQYF.

The chain combines TRBV9 with TRBJ2-1; TRBD2 agrees at 11 bases. The J segment lost 3 bases and the V segment lost 4 bases, leaving 6 bases of the junction unmatched. This CDR3 spans 16 amino acids. Germline V gene lookup returns CDR1 SGDLS and CDR2 YYNGEE. CDR3 residues: CASSLGTSGFYNEQFF. CDR3 nucleotides: TGTGCCAGCAGCCTCGGGACTAGCGGCTTCTACAATGAGCAGTTCTTC.

V is TRBV5-4 and J is TRBJ2-5; D is uncertain. V was clipped by 0 bases and J by 2 bases, with 8 bases between them. The CDR3 sequence is 14 residues long. Per germline, CDR1 SGHNT and CDR2 YYREEE (reference sequence). CDR3 bases: TGTGCCAGCAGCTTGGCACCAGATCAAGAGACCCAGTACTTC. Translating gives CASSLAPDQETQYF.

The chain employs TRBV11-3 and TRBJ1-1; possible D gene TRBD1, 5 bases. There are 14 residues in the CDR3. V lost 3 bases and J 4 bases, leaving 12 bases between the germline ends. Germline V lookup: CDR1 SGHNT, CDR2 YENEEA. The CDR3 region is CASSFWGESTEAFF. The CDR3 DNA is TGTGCCAGCAGCTTTTGGGGCGAGAGCACTGAAGCTTTCTTT.

The chain links TRBV6-6 to TRBJ2-3; no clear D. CDR3 size: 15 residues. Germline CDR1 is MNHNY and CDR2 is SVGAGI (reference sequence). Trimming removed 0 bases at V and 2 bases at J, with 9 bases between. CDR3 nucleotides: TGTGCCAGCAGTTACTCTTCCGAGTTCACAGATACGCAGTATTTT. Residues: CASSYSSEFTDTQYF.

This chain uses TRBV7-9 with TRBJ2-3; maybe TRBD2 (7 bases). V was cut by 1 base and J by 3 bases, with 14 bases left in between. Germline values: CDR1 SEHNR, CDR2 FQNEAQ (reference sequence). The CDR3 runs to 16 residues. CDR3 in DNA: TGTGCCAGCAGCTTAGGACGGGGGGCGAATACAGATACGCAGTATTTT. This codes for CASSLGRGANTDTQYF.

This chain joins TRBV30 and TRBJ2-1; D gene ambiguous. This CDR3 has 10 residues. Trimming pared 5 bases from V and 10 bases from J, leaving 9 bases between. Germline V lookup: CDR1 GTSNPN, CDR2 SVGIG (reference sequence). For the CDR3, the DNA is TGTGCCTGGGGTATACAGGAGCAGTTCTTC. Protein sequence: CAWGIQEQFF.

The rearrangement uses TRBV11-2 and TRBJ2-1; D might be TRBD2 (6 bases). The V gene's germline CDR1 is SGHAT and CDR2 FQNNGV. This CDR3 has 13 amino acids. Trimming shortened V by 5 bases and J by 6 bases, and 11 bases separated the two germline ends. In DNA, the CDR3 is TGTGCCAGCAGCCCCGGGACTTCCAATGAGCAGTTCTTC. This sequence encodes CASSPGTSNEQFF.

The V gene is TRBV15, the J gene TRBJ2-7, with 7 bases that match TRBD2. Germline loops: CDR1 LNHNV, CDR2 YYDKDF (reference sequence). The CDR3 length is 17 residues. V lost 0 bases to trimming and J lost 2 bases; unmatched junction nucleotides: 10. The CDR3 reads CATSRDRRDYPPYEQYF. For the CDR3, the DNA is TGTGCCACCAGCAGAGACCGACGGGACTACCCACCCTACGAGCAGTACTTC. Drawing the rest from reference TRBV15 and TRBJ2-7, the complete variable domain is DAMVIQNPRYQVTQFGKPVTLSCSQTLNHNVMYWYQQKSSQAPKLLFHYYDKDFNNEADTPDNFQSRRPNTSFCFLDIRSPGLGDTAMYLCATSRDRRDYPPYEQYFGPGTRLTVT.

J is TRBJ2-1 and V is TRBV6-5; maybe TRBD2 (6 bases). The V and J ends lost 4 bases and 4 bases respectively, with 11 bases between them. The CDR3 consists of 14 residues. Germline V gene data show CDR1 as MNHEY and CDR2 as SVGAGI. In DNA, the CDR3 is TGTGCCAGCAGTTCCGGGAGTCCTTACAATGAGCAGTTCTTC. It codes for CASSSGSPYNEQFF.

The rearrangement uses TRBV7-2 and TRBJ1-3; D is uncertain. This CDR3 is 17 amino acids long. Trimming stripped 5 bases from V and 4 bases from J, with 21 bases between. The germline gives CDR1 SGHTA, CDR2 FQGNSA. Here the CDR3 reads CASSPPILARRGNTIYF. CDR3 sequence (DNA): TGTGCCAGCAGCCCGCCTATCTTGGCCCGGCGGGGAAACACCATATATTTT.

The rearrangement joins TRBV5-1 to TRBJ2-3, with 13 bases identical to TRBD2. The germline V gene encodes CDR1 SGHRS and CDR2 YFSETQ. CDR3 length: 20 residues. V lost 3 bases, J lost 4 bases, and 17 bases stayed unmatched. In nucleotides, the CDR3 is TGCGCCAGCAGCTCCACACCGCTCTCCGGACTAGCGGGAGCAGCAGATACGCAGTATTTT. It encodes CASSSTPLSGLAGAADTQYF.

The rearrangement joins TRBV11-3 to TRBJ2-1, with 7 bases matching TRBD2. V trimming: 5 bases; J trimming: 0 bases; junction bases outside the gene matches: 7. Per germline, CDR1 SGHNT and CDR2 YENEEA. The CDR3 loop spans 16 amino acids. The CDR3 loop reads CASSPRGERSYNEQFF. In nucleotides, the CDR3 is TGTGCCAGCAGCCCCCGGGGGGAGCGCTCCTACAATGAGCAGTTCTTC.

V gene TRBV2 combines with J gene TRBJ1-5, with D hard to call. Germline V gene lookup returns CDR1 SNHLY and CDR2 FYNNEI. The CDR3 is made up of 13 amino acids. Trimming removed 8 bases from V and 3 bases from J, with 11 bases in between. CDR3 DNA sequence: TGTGCCAGCCTCTCTTGGCCCAATCAGCCCCAGCATTTT. Its protein product is CASLSWPNQPQHF.

The chain is built from TRBV11-3 and TRBJ2-2, with D possibly matching TRBD2 (6 bases). The CDR3 loop spans 15 amino acids. Trimming cost V 6 bases and J 1 base, with 12 bases left between them. In germline, CDR1 is SGHNT, CDR2 YENEEA. The CDR3 DNA follows: TGTGCCAGCAGTTTGGGGGGAATGAACACCGGGGAGCTGTTTTTT. Amino acid sequence: CASSLGGMNTGELFF.

The rearrangement uses TRBV7-9 and TRBJ2-2; 8 bases map to TRBD1. The CDR3 contains 14 residues. The trim removed 1 base at V and 6 bases at J, leaving 1 base unmatched. Germline CDR1 is SEHNR and CDR2 is FQNEAQ (reference sequence). CDR3 amino acids: CASSLDRGAGELFF. CDR3 DNA sequence: TGTGCCAGCAGCTTAGACAGGGGGGCCGGGGAGCTGTTTTTT.

The chain carries TRBV7-9 and TRBJ2-1; 11 nucleotides align to TRBD2. Germline values: CDR1 SEHNR, CDR2 FQNEAQ (reference sequence). V dropped 3 bases and J dropped 8; count of bases not matched to a gene: 9. CDR3 length: 16 residues. The CDR3 reads CASSFWTSGLPHEQFF. The CDR3, as DNA: TGTGCCAGCAGCTTTTGGACTAGCGGGCTACCTCATGAGCAGTTCTTC.